The T cell receptor beta chain under discussion was sequenced for a study of blood T cell repertoires in COVID-19 (dated by TCRdb to about 2020). Notes on the research overall: The collaborator samples originated in the United States, Italy and Spain and spanned the acute and convalescent phases of COVID-19. The prospective study material was composed of cDNA or gDNA derived from T cells, B-cell-depleted T cells, or PBMCs. Subjects who had been exposed to COVID-19, were actively infected with it, or had recovered from it provided the deeply sampled blood TCRbeta repertoires that made up the dataset. A freely available public database, intended as a resource for researchers studying the immune response to SARS-CoV-2, is where the repertoires were released. Samples were obtained from the ongoing ImmuneRACE study (first 160 participants) and from some 1,200 subjects provided by 6 global collaborators. A de-identified subject ID, COVID-19 status, age in years and sex were almost always included in the sample metadata. Where available, HLA class I and class II types were taken from metadata supplied by the sample provider and were not determined by assay-based typing.

One collaborating source in Seattle enrolled patients during active infection and followed them longitudinally through the course of disease. Collaborating institutions collected whole blood in K2EDTA tubes following their own protocols. For TCRbeta analysis, collaborator samples were shipped as frozen whole blood, as isolated PBMCs, or as DNA extracted from either sample type. Looking up the germline V gene yields CDR1 SGHRS and CDR2 YFSETQ. From the cysteine up to the phenylalanine, the CDR3 has a length of 15 residues. Left in the record is the CDR3 DNA by itself, 45 bases read in frame from the first base. At the junction V is shortened by 4 bases and J by 4 bases, with 18 bases in between. A word on this clone: There is no known antigen for this receptor. No quality values exist for individual bases; no much larger clone is one base distant.

What the study reported, not specific to this receptor: The quantity of clinical and demographic metadata differed by source and by participant and was supplied without curation.

TCRbeta CDR3 regions were amplified from genomic DNA by means of the immunoSEQ Assay, a bias-controlled multiplex PCR. For the original study's pipeline: The number of nucleated cells in each sample was estimated from the amplification of reference gene primers within the assay. To quantify the absolute abundance of each unique TCRbeta CDR3 rearrangement, sequence reads were collapsed and filtered. For each sample, productive Simpson clonality was calculated as the square root of Simpson's diversity index over productive rearrangements. TCRdb provides this immuneACCESS table in a form limited to in-frame rearrangements. Some clones are lacking; in checked studies, under half of them reflect an unresolved V gene, and why the rest are absent is not known. That table is the source of V, J and clone size, and D and trimming were worked out from the DNA. Here the sample has 98,000 or so clones; around 86% occur a single time. The top ten clonotypes cover under 5.5% of the sample.

The sequence derives from a man between 60 and 70 years old with COVID-19, enrolled during active disease. The chain links TRBV5-1 with TRBJ2-7; TRBD1 is possibly the D segment (6 matching bases). Source material: peripheral blood. Here the CDR3 is given as CASSDVAGQRYEQYF. The base sequence is TGCGCCAGCAGCGACGTAGCCGGACAGAGATACGAGCAGTACTTC.